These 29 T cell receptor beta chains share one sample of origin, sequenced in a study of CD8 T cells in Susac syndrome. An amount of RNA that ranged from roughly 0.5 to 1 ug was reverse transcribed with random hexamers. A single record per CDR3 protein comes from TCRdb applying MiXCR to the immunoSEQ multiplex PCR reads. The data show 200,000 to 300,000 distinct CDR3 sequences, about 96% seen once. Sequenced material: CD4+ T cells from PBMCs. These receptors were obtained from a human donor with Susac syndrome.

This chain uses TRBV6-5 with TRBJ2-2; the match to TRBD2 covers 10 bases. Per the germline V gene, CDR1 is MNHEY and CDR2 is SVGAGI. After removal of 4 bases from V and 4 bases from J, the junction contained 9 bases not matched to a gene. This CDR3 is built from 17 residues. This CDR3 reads CASSSASGSFGTGELFF. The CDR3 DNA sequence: TGTGCCAGCAGTTCCGCTAGCGGGAGTTTCGGCACCGGGGAGCTGTTTTTT.

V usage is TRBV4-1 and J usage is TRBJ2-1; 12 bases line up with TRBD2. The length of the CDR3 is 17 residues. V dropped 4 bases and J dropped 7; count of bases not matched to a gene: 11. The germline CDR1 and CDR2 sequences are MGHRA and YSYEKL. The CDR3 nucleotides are TGCGCCAGCAGCCCTAGATCTCCCGGACTAGCGGGGAATGAGCAGTTCTTC. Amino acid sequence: CASSPRSPGLAGNEQFF.

The CDR3 loop is CSLLAGGETQYF. The CDR3 DNA reads TGCAGTCTACTAGCGGGAGGAGAGACCCAGTACTTC. The gene calls are TRBV20-1 and TRBJ2-5; 12 bases map to TRBD2. The CDR3 sequence is 12 residues long. CDR1 DFQATT and CDR2 SNEGSKA come from the germline V gene (reference sequence). Trimming at V came to 8 bases and at J to 4 bases, leaving 2 bases not matched to a gene.

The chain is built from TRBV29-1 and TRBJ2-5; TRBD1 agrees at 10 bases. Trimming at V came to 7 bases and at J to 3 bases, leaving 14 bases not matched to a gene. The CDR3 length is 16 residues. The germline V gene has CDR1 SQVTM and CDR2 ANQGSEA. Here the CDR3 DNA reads TGCAGCGCTAAACTCAAGCCGGGACAGGGGAAAGAGACCCAGTACTTC. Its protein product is CSAKLKPGQGKETQYF.

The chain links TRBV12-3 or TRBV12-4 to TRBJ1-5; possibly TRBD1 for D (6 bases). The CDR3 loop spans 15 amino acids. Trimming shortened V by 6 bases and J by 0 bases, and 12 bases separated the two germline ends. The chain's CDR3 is CASRLKGGSNQPQHF. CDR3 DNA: TGTGCCAGCAGACTCAAGGGGGGTAGCAATCAGCCCCAGCATTTT.

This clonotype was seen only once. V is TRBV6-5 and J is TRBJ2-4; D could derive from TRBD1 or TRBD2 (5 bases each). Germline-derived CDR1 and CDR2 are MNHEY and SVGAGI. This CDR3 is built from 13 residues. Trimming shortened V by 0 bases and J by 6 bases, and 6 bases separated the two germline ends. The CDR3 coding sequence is TGTGCCAGCAGTTACTCGAGGGGAAACATTCAGTACTTC. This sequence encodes CASSYSRGNIQYF.

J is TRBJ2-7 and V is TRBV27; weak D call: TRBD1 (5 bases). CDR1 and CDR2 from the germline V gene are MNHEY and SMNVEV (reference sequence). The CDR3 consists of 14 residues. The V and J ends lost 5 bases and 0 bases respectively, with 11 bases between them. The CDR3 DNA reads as TGTGCCAGCAGTAAGGGGTTCAGCTCCTACGAGCAGTACTTC. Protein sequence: CASSKGFSSYEQYF.

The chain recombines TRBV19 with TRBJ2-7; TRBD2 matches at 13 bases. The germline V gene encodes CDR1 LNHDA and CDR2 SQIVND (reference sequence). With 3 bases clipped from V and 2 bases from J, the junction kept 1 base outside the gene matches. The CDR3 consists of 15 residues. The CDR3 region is CASSIGTSGTYEQYF. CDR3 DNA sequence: TGTGCCAGTAGTATCGGGACTAGCGGGACCTACGAGCAGTACTTC.

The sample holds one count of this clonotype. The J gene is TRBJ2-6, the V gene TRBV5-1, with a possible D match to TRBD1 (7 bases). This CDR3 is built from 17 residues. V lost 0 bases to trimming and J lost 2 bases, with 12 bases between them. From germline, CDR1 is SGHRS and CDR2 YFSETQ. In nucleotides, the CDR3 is TGCGCCAGCAGCTTGGTAACAGGGGAGGCTGGGGCCAACGTCCTGACTTTC. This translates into CASSLVTGEAGANVLTF.

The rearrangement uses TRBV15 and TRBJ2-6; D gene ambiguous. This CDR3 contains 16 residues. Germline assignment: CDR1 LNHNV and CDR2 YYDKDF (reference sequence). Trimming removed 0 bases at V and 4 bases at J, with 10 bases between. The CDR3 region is CATSRDGRKGANVLTF. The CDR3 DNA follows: TGTGCCACCAGCAGAGATGGCAGGAAAGGGGCCAACGTCCTGACTTTC.

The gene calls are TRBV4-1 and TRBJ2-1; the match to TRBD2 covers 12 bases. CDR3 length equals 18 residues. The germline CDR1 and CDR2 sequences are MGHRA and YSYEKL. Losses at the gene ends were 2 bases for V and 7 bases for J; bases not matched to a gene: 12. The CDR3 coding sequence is TGCGCCAGCAGCCAAAGACTAGCGGGAGACGGTTTGGGAAATGAGCAGTTCTTC. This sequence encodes CASSQRLAGDGLGNEQFF.

The CDR3 DNA follows: TGCAGCGTTGAAAGTGGGCAGGGTAATGGCTACACCTTC. Translating gives CSVESGQGNGYTF. The rearrangement links TRBV29-1 to TRBJ1-2; maybe TRBD1 (5 bases). Germline values: CDR1 SQVTM, CDR2 ANQGSEA. This CDR3 contains 13 residues. V lost 2 bases to trimming and J lost 6 bases, with 13 bases between them.

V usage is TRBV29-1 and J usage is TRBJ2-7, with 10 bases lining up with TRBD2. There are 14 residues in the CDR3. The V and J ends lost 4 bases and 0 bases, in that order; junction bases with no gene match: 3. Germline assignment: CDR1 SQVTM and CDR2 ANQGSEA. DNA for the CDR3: TGCAGCGTTGTGCCTAGCGGGAGCTCCTACGAGCAGTACTTC. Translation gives CSVVPSGSSYEQYF.

CDR3 loop: CASSMGTGTLSYEQYF. Written as DNA, the CDR3 is TGTGCCAGCAGCATGGGTACCGGGACTCTATCCTACGAGCAGTACTTC. V and J are TRBV13 and TRBJ2-7; D is perhaps TRBD2 (6 bases). This CDR3 region has 16 residues. The V gene lost 5 bases and the J gene lost 1 base, with 18 bases spanning the gap. Germline CDR1 is PRHDT and CDR2 is FYEKMQ (reference sequence).

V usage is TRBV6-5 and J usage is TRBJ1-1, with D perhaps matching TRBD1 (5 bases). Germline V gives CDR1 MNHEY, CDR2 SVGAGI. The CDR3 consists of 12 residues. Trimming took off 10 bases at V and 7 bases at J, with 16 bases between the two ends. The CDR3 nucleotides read TGTGCCACACATCGACCGGGGGGTGAAGCTTTCTTT. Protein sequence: CATHRPGGEAFF.

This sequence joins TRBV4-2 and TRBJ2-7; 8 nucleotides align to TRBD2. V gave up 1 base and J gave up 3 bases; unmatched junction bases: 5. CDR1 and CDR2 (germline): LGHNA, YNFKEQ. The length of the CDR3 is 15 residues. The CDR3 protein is CASSQGQSGSYEQYF. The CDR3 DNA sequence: TGTGCCAGCAGCCAAGGACAAAGCGGGAGCTACGAGCAGTACTTC.

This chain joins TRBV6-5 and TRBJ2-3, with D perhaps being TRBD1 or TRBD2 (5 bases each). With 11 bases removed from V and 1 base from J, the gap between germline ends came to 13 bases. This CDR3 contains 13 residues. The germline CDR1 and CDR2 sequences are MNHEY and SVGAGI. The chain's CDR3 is CAAGAMGTDTQYF. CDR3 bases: TGTGCCGCCGGGGCGATGGGCACAGATACGCAGTATTTT.

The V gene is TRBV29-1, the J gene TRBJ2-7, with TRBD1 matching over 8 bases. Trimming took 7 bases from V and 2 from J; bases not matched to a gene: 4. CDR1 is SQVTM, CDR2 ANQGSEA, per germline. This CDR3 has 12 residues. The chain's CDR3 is CSARDRTYEQYF. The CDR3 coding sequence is TGCAGCGCCCGGGACAGGACCTACGAGCAGTACTTC.

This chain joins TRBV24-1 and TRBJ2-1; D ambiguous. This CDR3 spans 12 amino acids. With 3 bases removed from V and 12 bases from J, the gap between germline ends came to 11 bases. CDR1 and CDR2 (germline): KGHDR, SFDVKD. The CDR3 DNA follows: TGTGCCACCAGTGATCGCAGACCAACGCAGTTCTTC. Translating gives CATSDRRPTQFF.

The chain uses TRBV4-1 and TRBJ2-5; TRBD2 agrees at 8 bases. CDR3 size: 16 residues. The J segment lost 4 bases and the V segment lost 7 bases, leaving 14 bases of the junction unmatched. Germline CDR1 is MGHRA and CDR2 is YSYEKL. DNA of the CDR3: TGCGCCAGCACCGAAGGGAACGGCGGGAGGCGAGAGACCCAGTACTTC. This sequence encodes CASTEGNGGRRETQYF.

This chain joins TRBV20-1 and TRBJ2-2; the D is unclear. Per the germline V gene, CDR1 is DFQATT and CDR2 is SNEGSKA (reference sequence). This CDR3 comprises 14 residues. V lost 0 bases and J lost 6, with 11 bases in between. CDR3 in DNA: TGCAGTGCTAGAGACCCGGAGAGGCCCGGGGAGCTGTTTTTT. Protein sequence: CSARDPERPGELFF.

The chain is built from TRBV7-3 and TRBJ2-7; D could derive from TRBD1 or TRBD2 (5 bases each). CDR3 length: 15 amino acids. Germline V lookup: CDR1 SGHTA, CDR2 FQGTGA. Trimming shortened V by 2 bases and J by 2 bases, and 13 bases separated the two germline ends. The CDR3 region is CASSLRPGTTYEQYF. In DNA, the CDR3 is TGTGCCAGCAGCTTACGTCCAGGGACGACCTACGAGCAGTACTTC.

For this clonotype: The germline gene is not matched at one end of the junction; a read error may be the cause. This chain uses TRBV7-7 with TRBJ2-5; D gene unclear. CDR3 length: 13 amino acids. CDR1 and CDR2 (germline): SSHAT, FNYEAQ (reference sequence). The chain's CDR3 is CASSARGQETQYF. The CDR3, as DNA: TGTGCTAGCAGCGCTAGAGGCCAAGAGACCCAGTACTTC.

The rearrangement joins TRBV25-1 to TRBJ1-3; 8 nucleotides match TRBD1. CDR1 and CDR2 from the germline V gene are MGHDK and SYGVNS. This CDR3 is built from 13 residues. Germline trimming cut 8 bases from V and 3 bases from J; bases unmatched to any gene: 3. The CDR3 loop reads CASGQGGGNTIYF. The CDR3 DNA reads TGTGCCAGCGGACAGGGTGGTGGAAACACCATATATTTT.

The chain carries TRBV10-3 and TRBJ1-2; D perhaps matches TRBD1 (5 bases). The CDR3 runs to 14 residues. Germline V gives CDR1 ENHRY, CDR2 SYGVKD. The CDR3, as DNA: TGTGCGGGCGGCGAGGCAGGGCACGTCTATGGCTACACCTTC. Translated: CAGGEAGHVYGYTF.

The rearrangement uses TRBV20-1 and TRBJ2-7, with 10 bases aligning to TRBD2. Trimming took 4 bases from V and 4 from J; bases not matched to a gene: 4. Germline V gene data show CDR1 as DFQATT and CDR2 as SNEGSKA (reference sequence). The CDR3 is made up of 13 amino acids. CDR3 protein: CSAKAGGKYEQYF. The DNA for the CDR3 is TGCAGTGCTAAAGCGGGAGGGAAATACGAGCAGTACTTC.

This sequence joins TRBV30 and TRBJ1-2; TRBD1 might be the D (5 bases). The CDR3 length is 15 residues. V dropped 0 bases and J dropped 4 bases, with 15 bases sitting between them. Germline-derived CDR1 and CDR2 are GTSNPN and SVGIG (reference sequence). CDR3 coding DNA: TGTGCCTGGAGTGTATGGGGACTCTCTTCCTATGGCTACACCTTC. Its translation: CAWSVWGLSSYGYTF. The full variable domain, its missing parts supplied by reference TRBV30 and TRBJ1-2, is SQTIHQWPATLVQPVGSPLSLECTVEGTSNPNLYWYRQAAGRGLQLLFYSVGIGQISSEVPQNLSASRPQDRQFILSSKKLLLSDSGFYLCAWSVWGLSSYGYTFGSGTRLTVV.

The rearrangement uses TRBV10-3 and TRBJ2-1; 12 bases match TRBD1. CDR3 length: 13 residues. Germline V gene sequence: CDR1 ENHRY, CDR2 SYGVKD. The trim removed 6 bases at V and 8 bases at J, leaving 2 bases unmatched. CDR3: CAIRGQGADEQFF. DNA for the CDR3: TGTGCCATCAGGGGACAGGGGGCAGATGAGCAGTTCTTC.

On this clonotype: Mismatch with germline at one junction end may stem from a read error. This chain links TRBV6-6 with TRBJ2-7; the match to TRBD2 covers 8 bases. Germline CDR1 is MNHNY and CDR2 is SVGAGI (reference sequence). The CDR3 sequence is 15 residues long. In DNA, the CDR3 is TGTGCCAGCAGTTACTCAGCGGGAGAAGGGAGAGCTTGGCACTTC. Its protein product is CASSYSAGEGRAWHF.